The rows below give T cell receptor beta chains drawn from one sample of a study of T cell responses to AZD1222 COVID-19 vaccine. The protocol was immunoSEQ multiplex PCR, while the TCRdb copy is restricted to in-frame clones and leaves out a portion. The table lists 95,000 to 100,000 clones, about 92% of them singletons. The sequences come from peripheral blood, collected on day 0 of AZD1222 vaccination. The receptors stem from an adult in good health. The CDR3 runs from the conserved cysteine through the conserved F or W. The D gene is left open where the match is weak. Clone sizes are given selectively: once, few, many, or a class where the clone is expanded.

D gene | J gene | V gene | clone size | CDR3 DNA | CDR3 protein
- | TRBJ1-2 | TRBV4-1 | once | TGCGCCAGCAGCCAAGAATTGGTCGGCCTCTATGGCTACACCTTC | CASSQELVGLYGYTF
- | TRBJ1-1 | TRBV4-1 | - | TGCGCCAGCAGCCTCGTCGCAGGGAGGAACACTGAAGCTTTCTTT | CASSLVAGRNTEAFF
- | TRBJ1-5 | TRBV6-1 | - | TGTGCCAGCAGTGAAGCAGGACCGTTCAATCAGCCCCAGCATTTT | CASSEAGPFNQPQHF
TRBD1 | TRBJ2-1 | TRBV5-1 | few | TGCGCCAGCAGCCCCAGGGGGCGGGATAATGAGCAGTTCTTC | CASSPRGRDNEQFF
- | TRBJ2-3 | TRBV5-6 | few | TGTGCCAGCAGCTACTACTTAGTGGTCGATACGCAGTATTTT | CASSYYLVVDTQYF
- | TRBJ1-4 | TRBV11-2 | - | TGTGCCAGCAGCAAAAGACAGGCTAATGCTAATGAAAAACTGTTTTTT | CASSKRQANANEKLFF
- | TRBJ2-7 | TRBV23-1 | - | TGCGCCAGCAGTCAATTTCTGAAATTTCGGCAATCCTACGAGCAGTACTTC | CASSQFLKFRQSYEQYF
TRBD1 | TRBJ2-1 | TRBV7-2 | - | TGTGCCAGCAGCACATACAGGGGTAGGGGTAGGAATGAGCAGTTCTTC | CASSTYRGRGRNEQFF
TRBD1 | TRBJ1-6 | TRBV5-1 | - | TGCGCCAGCAGCTTGGGAGTAGACAGGGGGAATTCACCCCTCCACTTT | CASSLGVDRGNSPLHF
- | TRBJ2-2 | TRBV9 | - | TGTGCCAGCAGCGAACAGGGCAATGGGGAGCTGTTTTTT | CASSEQGNGELFF
- | TRBJ1-6 | TRBV7-9 | - | TGTGCCAGCAGCTTCCAGGACCGAAACGGGGATTCACCCCTCCACTTT | CASSFQDRNGDSPLHF
TRBD1 | TRBJ2-2 | TRBV30 | many | TGTGCCTGGAGGCCCTTGACAGGGGAGACCGGGGAGCTGTTTTTT | CAWRPLTGETGELFF
- | TRBJ1-1 | TRBV5-6 | - | TGTGCCAGCAGCTTTCGAGCAGGGTCTGAAGCTTTCTTT | CASSFRAGSEAFF
- | TRBJ2-6 | TRBV29-1 | - | TGCAGCGTTGTGCTTTCGGATTCTGGGGCCAACGTCCTGACTTTC | CSVVLSDSGANVLTF
- | TRBJ1-5 | TRBV28 | - | TGTGCCAGCATTAACCACGTAGATCCTCAGCCCCAGCATTTT | CASINHVDPQPQHF
- | TRBJ2-1 | TRBV14 | - | TGTGCCAGCAGCCAAGAATTGGGGGCGAATGAGCAGTTCTTC | CASSQELGANEQFF
TRBD2 | TRBJ2-1 | TRBV14 | once | TGTGCCAGCAGCCCGACTAGCGGGAGTTCGAATGAGCAGTTCTTC | CASSPTSGSSNEQFF
- | TRBJ1-5 | TRBV6-5 | - | TGTGCCAGCAGGGCCAATCAGCCCCAGCATTTT | CASRANQPQHF
- | TRBJ1-1 | TRBV12-3/TRBV12-4 | - | TGTGCCAGCAGTTTAGTGAACACTGAAGCTTTCTTT | CASSLVNTEAFF
- | TRBJ2-7 | TRBV12-3/TRBV12-4 | - | TGTGCCAGCAGGGCGGGACTCGGCGAGCAGTACTTC | CASRAGLGEQYF
- | TRBJ1-1 | TRBV28 | - | TGTGCCAGCAGTCGGACGGAAAACACTGAAGCTTTCTTT | CASSRTENTEAFF
- | TRBJ1-3 | TRBV5-1 | - | TGCGCCAGCAGCTTGGCCGGCAGAGGAAACACCATATATTTT | CASSLAGRGNTIYF
TRBD1 | TRBJ1-1 | TRBV3-1/TRBV3-2 | - | TGTGCCAGCTGCTCTAAAACGGGACAGGGGGTTGGTACTGAAGCTTTCTTT | CASCSKTGQGVGTEAFF
- | TRBJ1-3 | TRBV5-4 | once | TGTGCCAGCAGCTTGGGAGACGGAAACACCATATATTTT | CASSLGDGNTIYF
- | TRBJ1-1 | TRBV11-2 | - | TGTGCCAGCAGCTTAGATTATATTTTAGTAGGGGGGAACACTGAAGCTTTCTTT | CASSLDYILVGGNTEAFF
- | TRBJ1-1 | TRBV2 | few | TGTGCCAGCAGGGCAAATGGGGGATCTGAAGCTTTCTTT | CASRANGGSEAFF
- | TRBJ1-1 | TRBV18 | - | TGTGCCAGCTCACCCCTCCCAGGGTCGAACACTGAAGCTTTCTTT | CASSPLPGSNTEAFF
- | TRBJ1-4 | TRBV7-9 | - | TGTGCCAGCAGCTTAGATTTCGCAGTAATTGAAAAACTGTTTTTT | CASSLDFAVIEKLFF
- | TRBJ2-5 | TRBV9 | - | TGTGCCAGCAGCGTAGAACAGGAATACCAAGAGACCCAGTACTTC | CASSVEQEYQETQYF
- | TRBJ2-2 | TRBV12-3/TRBV12-4 | - | TGTGCCAGCAGGACGAACACCGGGGAGCTGTTTTTT | CASRTNTGELFF
- | TRBJ1-2 | TRBV5-6 | - | TGTGCCAGCAGCTCGGGAGGAGGCTATGGCTACACCTTC | CASSSGGGYGYTF
- | TRBJ1-6 | TRBV5-8 | - | TGTGCCAGCAGTGCAGGCAGGTTCAATAATTCACCCCTCCACTTT | CASSAGRFNNSPLHF
- | TRBJ1-5 | TRBV9 | - | TGTGCCAGCAGCGAGGAGGGAGGACAGCCCCAGCATTTT | CASSEEGGQPQHF
- | TRBJ1-2 | TRBV6-5 | - | TGTGCCAGCACCCTGGACAGAAACTATGGCTACACCTTC | CASTLDRNYGYTF
- | TRBJ2-2 | TRBV5-6 | - | TGTGCCAGCAGCTTGTTTGGGGTGGTGGCCGGGGAGCTGTTTTTT | CASSLFGVVAGELFF
- | TRBJ2-4 | TRBV7-9 | - | TGTGCCAGCAGCGCCGGGGGAGCCAAAAACATTCAGTACTTC | CASSAGGAKNIQYF
- | TRBJ2-7 | TRBV19 | - | TGTGCCAGTAGTGACGACAGAATAGCCTCCTACGAGCAGTACTTC | CASSDDRIASYEQYF
TRBD2 | TRBJ2-1 | TRBV28 | - | TGTGCCAGCAGCCTAGCGGGATTACACAATGAGCAGTTCTTC | CASSLAGLHNEQFF
TRBD1 | TRBJ1-2 | TRBV3-1/TRBV3-2 | - | TGTGCCAGCAGCCAAGGAGGGCAGGGGGATAGTGGCTACACCTTC | CASSQGGQGDSGYTF
- | TRBJ2-1 | TRBV13 | - | TGTGCCAGCAGCTTAGAAGGCAGGGTCAGCGCCAGCTCGAACAATGAGCAGTTCTTC | CASSLEGRVSASSNNEQFF
- | TRBJ1-1 | TRBV6-5 | - | TGTGCCAGCAGTACAGGGAAGGTGGTAACTGAAGCTTTCTTT | CASSTGKVVTEAFF
- | TRBJ2-7 | TRBV9 | - | TGTGCCAGCAATCAGGATGGCAAGTCCTCCTACGAGCGGTACTTC | CASNQDGKSSYERYF
- | TRBJ1-4 | TRBV30 | - | TGTGCCTGGAGTGGGGAAGTTAGGGGAAAACTGTTTTTT | CAWSGEVRGKLFF
- | TRBJ1-2 | TRBV19 | - | TGTGCCAGTAGTATGGGCAGTGGTGGCTACACCTTC | CASSMGSGGYTF
- | TRBJ1-1 | TRBV12-3/TRBV12-4 | - | TGTGCCAGCAGTTTGGGCAGATTGGCTTTCTTT | CASSLGRLAFF
- | TRBJ1-2 | TRBV15 | once | TGTGCCACCAGCAGAGTGGTGGAGACCTCCTATGGCTACACCTTC | CATSRVVETSYGYTF
- | TRBJ1-6 | TRBV10-2 | - | TGCGCCAGCCGGGACGGTGATTCACCCCTCCACTTT | CASRDGDSPLHF
TRBD2 | TRBJ2-5 | TRBV7-2 | once | TGTGCCAGCAGCCTCGGGACTAGGGAGACCCAGTACTTC | CASSLGTRETQYF
TRBD1 | TRBJ1-1 | TRBV10-3 | - | TGTGCCATCAGTGGGACAGGGGGGGACACTGAAGCTTTCTTT | CAISGTGGDTEAFF
- | TRBJ1-1 | TRBV30 | - | TGTGCCTGGAGTCCCCAGGTACAGCGGACTGAAGCTTTCTTT | CAWSPQVQRTEAFF
- | TRBJ2-7 | TRBV9 | - | TGTGCCAGCAGCGTTCGTCCGGGATCTGGCTACGAGCAGTACTTC | CASSVRPGSGYEQYF
- | TRBJ1-2 | TRBV5-6 | - | TGTGCCAGCAGCTTGTTGAAGGGCTATGGCTACACCTTC | CASSLLKGYGYTF
- | TRBJ1-1 | TRBV10-3 | - | TGTGCCATCAGTGAAAACGGGAACACTGAAGCTTTCTTT | CAISENGNTEAFF
TRBD2 | TRBJ2-3 | TRBV6-1 | - | TGTGCCAGCAGTGCGTCTAGCGGGGCACCCGGGGCAGATACGCAGTATTTT | CASSASSGAPGADTQYF
- | TRBJ2-1 | TRBV4-3 | - | TGCGCCAGCAGCCAAGAGGGGTTTGATTACAATGAGCAGTTCTTC | CASSQEGFDYNEQFF